The rows below give T cell receptor beta chains drawn from one sample of a study of OX40 agonist ivuxolimab in advanced cancers. TCRdb's copy holds only in-frame clones and misses some; the assay was immunoSEQ multiplex PCR. Of about 72,000 clones listed, roughly 87% are singletons. Material: CD4+ or CD8+ T cells sorted from blood, obtained in a trial of the OX40 agonist ivuxolimab. The source is an adult with an advanced solid tumor such as melanoma, head and neck, liver or kidney cancer. Both conserved end residues are part of each CDR3. Each record gives: clone size, J gene, D gene, V gene, CDR3 protein, CDR3 DNA. The D gene is left open where the match is weak. Size tells how often a clone was seen (once, few, many) or the class of an expanded clone, and some rows leave it out.

abundance: .
j_gene: TRBJ2-2
d_gene: .
v_gene: TRBV5-1
CDR3aa: CASSPGQAWELFF
CDR3nt: TGCGCCAGCAGTCCGGGCCAAGCATGGGAGCTGTTTTTT

abundance: .
j_gene: TRBJ2-3
d_gene: TRBD1
v_gene: TRBV29-1
CDR3aa: CSVGRDRGRDTQYF
CDR3nt: TGCAGCGTCGGCAGGGACAGGGGGCGTGATACGCAGTATTTT

abundance: .
j_gene: TRBJ2-5
d_gene: .
v_gene: TRBV2
CDR3aa: CASSRITETQYF
CDR3nt: TGTGCCAGCAGCCGTATAACGGAGACCCAGTACTTC

abundance: .
j_gene: TRBJ2-1
d_gene: .
v_gene: TRBV18
CDR3aa: CASSPYTPHNEQFF
CDR3nt: TGTGCCAGCTCACCATATACCCCCCACAATGAGCAGTTCTTC

abundance: .
j_gene: TRBJ1-1
d_gene: .
v_gene: TRBV19
CDR3aa: CASSSNGYGVNTEAFF
CDR3nt: TGTGCCAGTAGTTCCAACGGATACGGGGTGAACACTGAAGCTTTCTTT

abundance: once
j_gene: TRBJ2-2
d_gene: .
v_gene: TRBV2
CDR3aa: CASIPGLNTGELFF
CDR3nt: TGTGCCAGCATCCCGGGCCTTAACACCGGGGAGCTGTTTTTT

abundance: .
j_gene: TRBJ2-3
d_gene: .
v_gene: TRBV4-2
CDR3aa: CASSQGLWSTDTQYF
CDR3nt: TGTGCCAGCAGCCAAGGGCTTTGGTCGACAGATACGCAGTATTTT

abundance: .
j_gene: TRBJ1-5
d_gene: .
v_gene: TRBV6-1
CDR3aa: CASSDHPSNQPQHF
CDR3nt: TGTGCCAGCAGTGACCATCCAAGCAATCAGCCCCAGCATTTT

abundance: .
j_gene: TRBJ2-7
d_gene: TRBD1
v_gene: TRBV27
CDR3aa: CASSLGAGTGKQQYF
CDR3nt: TGTGCCAGCAGTTTAGGAGCGGGGACAGGGAAGCAGCAGTACTTC

abundance: .
j_gene: TRBJ1-5
d_gene: .
v_gene: TRBV19
CDR3aa: CASSMNGVGGYSNQPQHF
CDR3nt: TGTGCCAGTAGTATGAACGGGGTGGGGGGCTATAGCAATCAGCCCCAGCATTTT

abundance: .
j_gene: TRBJ1-5
d_gene: .
v_gene: TRBV19
CDR3aa: CASSIGVVSNQPQHF
CDR3nt: TGTGCCAGTAGTATAGGGGTCGTTAGCAATCAGCCCCAGCATTTT

abundance: .
j_gene: TRBJ1-2
d_gene: .
v_gene: TRBV5-1
CDR3aa: CASSLGPNYGYTF
CDR3nt: TGCGCCAGCAGCTTGGGACCTAACTATGGCTACACCTTC

abundance: .
j_gene: TRBJ2-5
d_gene: .
v_gene: TRBV2
CDR3aa: CASSEGLRETQYF
CDR3nt: TGTGCCAGCAGTGAGGGGCTGCGAGAGACCCAGTACTTC

abundance: few
j_gene: TRBJ1-2
d_gene: TRBD1
v_gene: TRBV5-6
CDR3aa: CASSNDRGRNYGYTF
CDR3nt: TGTGCCAGCAGCAACGACAGGGGACGAAACTATGGCTACACCTTC

abundance: .
j_gene: TRBJ2-7
d_gene: TRBD2
v_gene: TRBV5-1
CDR3aa: CASSLGGLAGGPYEQYF
CDR3nt: TGCGCCAGCAGCTTGGGAGGACTAGCGGGAGGGCCGTACGAGCAGTACTTC

abundance: few
j_gene: TRBJ1-1
d_gene: .
v_gene: TRBV19
CDR3aa: CASSKNGGAAFF
CDR3nt: TGTGCCAGTAGTAAGAACGGGGGAGCGGCTTTCTTT

abundance: .
j_gene: TRBJ2-1
d_gene: .
v_gene: TRBV5-1
CDR3aa: CASSLEGGGYNEQFF
CDR3nt: TGCGCCAGCAGCTTGGAAGGTGGGGGCTACAATGAGCAGTTCTTC

abundance: .
j_gene: TRBJ2-7
d_gene: .
v_gene: TRBV5-1
CDR3aa: CASSLNTYEQYF
CDR3nt: TGCGCCAGCAGCTTGAACACCTACGAGCAGTACTTC

abundance: .
j_gene: TRBJ2-3
d_gene: .
v_gene: TRBV18
CDR3aa: CASSPAGWATDTQYF
CDR3nt: TGTGCCAGCTCACCGGCGGGATGGGCCACAGATACGCAGTATTTT

abundance: .
j_gene: TRBJ2-7
d_gene: .
v_gene: TRBV12-2
CDR3aa: CASRLENRTETYEQYF
CDR3nt: TGTGCAAGTCGCTTAGAAAACAGGACAGAGACCTACGAGCAGTACTTC

abundance: few
j_gene: TRBJ1-5
d_gene: TRBD1
v_gene: TRBV28
CDR3aa: CASSSPTGEANQPQHF
CDR3nt: TGTGCCAGCAGTTCCCCTACAGGGGAGGCAAATCAGCCCCAGCATTTT

abundance: .
j_gene: TRBJ2-3
d_gene: .
v_gene: TRBV18
CDR3aa: CASSPPIRADTQYF
CDR3nt: TGTGCCAGCTCACCACCGATACGAGCGGATACGCAGTATTTT

abundance: .
j_gene: TRBJ1-2
d_gene: .
v_gene: TRBV15
CDR3aa: CATSRAGGDYGYTF
CDR3nt: TGTGCCACCAGCAGGGCGGGGGGTGACTATGGCTACACCTTC

abundance: once
j_gene: TRBJ2-7
d_gene: TRBD1
v_gene: TRBV18
CDR3aa: CASSPRQGLVEQYF
CDR3nt: TGTGCCAGCTCACCCCGACAGGGGTTAGTAGAGCAGTACTTC

abundance: once
j_gene: TRBJ2-1
d_gene: .
v_gene: TRBV21-1
CDR3aa: CASSKSQENGRAGTGLFF
CDR3nt: TGTGCCAGCAGCAAATCACAAGAAAACGGGAGGGCGGGAACAGGTCTGTTCTTC

abundance: .
j_gene: TRBJ2-3
d_gene: TRBD1
v_gene: TRBV11-2
CDR3aa: CASSFRPDRGTDTQYF
CDR3nt: TGTGCCAGCAGCTTTAGGCCGGACAGGGGTACAGATACGCAGTATTTT

abundance: .
j_gene: TRBJ2-7
d_gene: .
v_gene: TRBV7-9
CDR3aa: CASSLGGIWQYF
CDR3nt: TGTGCCAGCAGCTTAGGGGGGATTTGGCAGTACTTC

abundance: .
j_gene: TRBJ2-5
d_gene: TRBD2
v_gene: TRBV9
CDR3aa: CASSVGGRAEETQYF
CDR3nt: TGTGCCAGCAGCGTGGGCGGGAGGGCCGAGGAGACCCAGTACTTC

abundance: .
j_gene: TRBJ1-5
d_gene: .
v_gene: TRBV28
CDR3aa: CASSFTQSGNQPQHF
CDR3nt: TGTGCCAGCAGTTTCACCCAAAGCGGAAATCAGCCCCAGCATTTT

abundance: .
j_gene: TRBJ1-1
d_gene: .
v_gene: TRBV6-1
CDR3aa: CASRNLMNTEAFF
CDR3nt: TGTGCCAGCAGGAATCTCATGAACACTGAAGCTTTCTTT

abundance: .
j_gene: TRBJ2-5
d_gene: TRBD2
v_gene: TRBV7-2
CDR3aa: CASSLGGTSGRQTQYF
CDR3nt: TGTGCCAGCAGCTTAGGGGGGACTAGCGGGAGGCAGACCCAGTACTTC

abundance: few
j_gene: TRBJ2-5
d_gene: .
v_gene: TRBV2
CDR3aa: CASSGVRGKETQYF
CDR3nt: TGTGCCAGCAGTGGTGTTCGGGGAAAAGAGACCCAGTACTTC

abundance: few
j_gene: TRBJ2-1
d_gene: TRBD1
v_gene: TRBV6-5
CDR3aa: CASSPTGVPYNEQFF
CDR3nt: TGTGCCAGCAGCCCGACAGGGGTACCCTACAATGAGCAGTTCTTC

abundance: .
j_gene: TRBJ2-2
d_gene: .
v_gene: TRBV30
CDR3aa: CAWNPNTGELFF
CDR3nt: TGTGCCTGGAACCCTAACACCGGGGAGCTGTTTTTT

abundance: once
j_gene: TRBJ1-1
d_gene: .
v_gene: TRBV15
CDR3aa: CATSTGPGGYTEAFF
CDR3nt: TGTGCCACCAGCACTGGACCAGGCGGGTACACTGAAGCTTTCTTT

abundance: .
j_gene: TRBJ1-5
d_gene: .
v_gene: TRBV28
CDR3aa: CASSLFSNQPQHF
CDR3nt: TGTGCCAGCAGTTTGTTTAGCAATCAGCCCCAGCATTTT

abundance: once
j_gene: TRBJ2-3
d_gene: .
v_gene: TRBV5-5
CDR3aa: CASSSAYTQYF
CDR3nt: TGTGCCAGCAGCTCGGCCTATACGCAGTATTTT

abundance: .
j_gene: TRBJ1-5
d_gene: .
v_gene: TRBV19
CDR3aa: CASSIIAGLNQPQHF
CDR3nt: TGTGCCAGTAGTATAATTGCAGGTCTCAATCAGCCCCAGCATTTT